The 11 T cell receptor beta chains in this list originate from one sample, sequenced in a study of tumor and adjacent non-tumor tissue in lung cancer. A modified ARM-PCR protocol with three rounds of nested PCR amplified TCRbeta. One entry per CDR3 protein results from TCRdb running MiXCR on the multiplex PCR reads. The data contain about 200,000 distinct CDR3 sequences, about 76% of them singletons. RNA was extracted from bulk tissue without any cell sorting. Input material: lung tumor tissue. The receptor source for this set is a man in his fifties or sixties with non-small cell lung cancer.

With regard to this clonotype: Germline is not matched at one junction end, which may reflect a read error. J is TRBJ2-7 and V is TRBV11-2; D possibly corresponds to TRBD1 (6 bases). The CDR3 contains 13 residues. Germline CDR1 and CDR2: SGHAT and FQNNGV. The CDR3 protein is CPRSFETGYEQYF. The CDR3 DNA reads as TGTCCCAGGAGCTTCGAGACAGGCTACGAGCAGTATTTC.

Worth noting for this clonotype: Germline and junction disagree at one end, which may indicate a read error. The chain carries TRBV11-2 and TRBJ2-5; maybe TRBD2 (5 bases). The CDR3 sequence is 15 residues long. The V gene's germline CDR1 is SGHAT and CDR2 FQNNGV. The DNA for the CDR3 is TGTCCCAGCAGCTCGGATGTTTATTTTGGGGAGACCCAATACTTC. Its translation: CPSSSDVYFGETQYF.

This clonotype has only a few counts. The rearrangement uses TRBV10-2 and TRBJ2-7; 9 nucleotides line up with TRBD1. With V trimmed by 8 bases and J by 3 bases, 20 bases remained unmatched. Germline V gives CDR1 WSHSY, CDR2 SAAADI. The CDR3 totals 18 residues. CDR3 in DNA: TGCGCCAGCTGCCTCCGGGACAGGGTTAAAGCTTGGATCTACGAGCAGTACTTC. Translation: CASCLRDRVKAWIYEQYF.

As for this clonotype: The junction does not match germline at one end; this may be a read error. CDR3 residues: CIARDRASGSILGEQYF. Here the CDR3 DNA reads TGCATTGCTAGAGATCGGGCTAGCGGGAGCATCCTTGGCGAGCAGTACTTC. J is TRBJ2-7 and V is TRBV20-1; the match to TRBD2 covers 10 bases. Germline loops: CDR1 DFQATT, CDR2 SNEGSKA (reference sequence). The CDR3 consists of 17 residues.

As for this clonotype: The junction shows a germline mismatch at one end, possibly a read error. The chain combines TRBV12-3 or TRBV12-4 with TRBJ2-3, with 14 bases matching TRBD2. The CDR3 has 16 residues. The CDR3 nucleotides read TGTACCAGCACCCCCGGGACTAGCGGGAGAACGGATACGCAGTATTTT. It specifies CTSTPGTSGRTDTQYF.

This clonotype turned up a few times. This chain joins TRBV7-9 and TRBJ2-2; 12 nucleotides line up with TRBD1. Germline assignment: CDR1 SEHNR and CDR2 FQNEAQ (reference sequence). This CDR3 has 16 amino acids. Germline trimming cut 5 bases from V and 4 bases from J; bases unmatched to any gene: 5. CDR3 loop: CASSALGQGATGELFF. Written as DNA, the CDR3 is TGTGCCAGCAGCGCGCTGGGACAGGGGGCCACCGGGGAGCTGTTTTTT.

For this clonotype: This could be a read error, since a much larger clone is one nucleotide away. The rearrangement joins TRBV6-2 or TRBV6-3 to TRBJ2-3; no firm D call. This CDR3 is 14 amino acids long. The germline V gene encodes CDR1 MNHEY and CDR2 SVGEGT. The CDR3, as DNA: TGTGCCAACAGTAGCACCCGGTTGACAGATACGCAGTATTTT. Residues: CANSSTRLTDTQYF.

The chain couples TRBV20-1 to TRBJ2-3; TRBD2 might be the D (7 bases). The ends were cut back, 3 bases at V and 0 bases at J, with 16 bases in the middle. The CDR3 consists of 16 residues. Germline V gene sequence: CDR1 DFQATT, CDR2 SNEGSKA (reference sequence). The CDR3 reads CSARVRGGRSTDTQYF. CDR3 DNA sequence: TGCAGTGCTAGGGTTAGGGGGGGGCGTAGCACAGATACGCAGTATTTT.

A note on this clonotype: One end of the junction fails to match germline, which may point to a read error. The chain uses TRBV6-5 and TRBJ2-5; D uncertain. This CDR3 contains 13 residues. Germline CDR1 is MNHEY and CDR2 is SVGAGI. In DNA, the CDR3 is TGTGTCAGCAGTTACCGGGCGGTGGAGACCCAGTACTTC. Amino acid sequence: CVSSYRAVETQYF.

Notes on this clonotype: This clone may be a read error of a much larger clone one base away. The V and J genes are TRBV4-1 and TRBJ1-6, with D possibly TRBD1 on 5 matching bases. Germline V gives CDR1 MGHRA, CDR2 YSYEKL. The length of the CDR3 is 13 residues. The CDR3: CASSQVRDSPFHF. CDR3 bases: TGCGCCAGCAGCCAAGTTCGGGACTCACCCTTCCACTTT.

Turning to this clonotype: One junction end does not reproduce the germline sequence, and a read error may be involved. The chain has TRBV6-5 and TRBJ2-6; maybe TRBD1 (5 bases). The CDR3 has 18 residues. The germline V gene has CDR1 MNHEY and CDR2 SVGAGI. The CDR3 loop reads CASSFRQWGSSGANVLTF. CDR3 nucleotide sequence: TGTGCCAGCAGTTTCCGACAGTGGGGTTCCTCTGGGGCCAATGTCCTGACTTTC.